This T cell receptor beta chain is drawn from a study of cytomegalovirus exposure and HLA in healthy donors. Study outcomes and limitations: Overall, approximately 150 TCR beta chains were annotated as cytomegalovirus-associated. V- and J-gene trimming of TCR beta was linked (in a later analysis) to a missense DCLRE1C variant. What a later analysis reportedly showed was that an Asian-associated ancestry cluster had fewer N-insertions than the roughly 720-donor mean. CMV antigen specificity was confirmed in vitro for three CMV-associated chains.

The germline CDR1 and CDR2 sequences are WSHSY and SAAADI. V shed 7 bases, J shed 0 bases, and the junction held 6 bases outside the gene matches. The CDR3 has 16 amino acids. On this clone: Its matching antigen is unknown.

PCR involved 60 Vbeta and 13 Jbeta primers. Sequencing used immunoSEQ multiplex PCR; TCRdb keeps in-frame clones, though not all of them. The table lists some 160,000 clones, 60% to 80% of them singletons. V gene TRBV10-2 combines with J gene TRBJ1-6; 7 bases align to TRBD1. The origin of this receptor is a male donor in good health and CMV-seronegative. The sample was PBMCs. The CDR3 protein is CASMNGQVSYNSPLHF. CDR3 coding DNA: TGCGCCAGCATGAATGGACAGGTCTCCTATAATTCACCCCTCCACTTT.